This T cell receptor (beta chain) was identified during a study of cytomegalovirus exposure and HLA in healthy donors. Study findings and constraints: A later analysis linked a missense DCLRE1C variant to TCR beta V- and J-gene trimming. As confirmed in vitro, three CMV-associated chains were specific for CMV antigens. In the analysis, some V segments, TRBV6-2 and TRBV6-3 included, were excluded as indistinguishable.

As to this clone: Its matching antigen is unknown.

The CDR3 extends over 14 amino acids. After removal of 3 bases from V and 0 bases from J, the junction contained 5 bases not matched to a gene. Germline V gives CDR1 SQVTM, CDR2 ANQGSEA. PCR employed 60 Vbeta and 13 Jbeta primers. The method was immunoSEQ multiplex PCR; TCRdb's version includes in-frame clones alone and lacks a portion of them. The sample gives tens of thousands of clones, around 75% of which show up once; 7.8% is in the top ten. The J gene is TRBJ2-7, the V gene TRBV29-1; 7 positions agree with TRBD1. Sequencing used PBMCs. The sequence came from a man aged 55-75 years in good health and CMV-seropositive. The CDR3 DNA reads TGCAGCGTTGATGTACAGGGGCTCTCCTACGAGCAGTACTTC. Protein: CSVDVQGLSYEQYF.